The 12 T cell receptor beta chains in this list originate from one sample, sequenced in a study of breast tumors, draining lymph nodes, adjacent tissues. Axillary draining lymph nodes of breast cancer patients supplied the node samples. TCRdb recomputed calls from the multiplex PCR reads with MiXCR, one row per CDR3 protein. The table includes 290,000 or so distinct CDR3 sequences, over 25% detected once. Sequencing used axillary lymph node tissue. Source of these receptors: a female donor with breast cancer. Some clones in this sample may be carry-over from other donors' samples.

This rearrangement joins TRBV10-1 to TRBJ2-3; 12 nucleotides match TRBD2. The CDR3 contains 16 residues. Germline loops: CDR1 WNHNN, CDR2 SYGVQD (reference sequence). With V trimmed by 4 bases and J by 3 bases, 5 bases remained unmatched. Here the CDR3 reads CASSATSGSGTDTQYF. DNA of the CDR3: TGCGCCAGCAGTGCGACTAGCGGGAGTGGGACAGATACGCAGTATTTT.

DNA for the CDR3: TGTGCCAGCAGCTTCCCTGGAGGGCCAGGGCGTTTCATCGGGGAGCTGTTTTTT. As protein: CASSFPGGPGRFIGELFF. The rearrangement uses TRBV5-4 and TRBJ2-2; a weak D match, TRBD2 (6 bases). Germline assignment: CDR1 SGHNT and CDR2 YYREEE (reference sequence). V shed 2 bases and J shed 7 bases, with 24 bases lying between them. The CDR3 contains 18 residues.

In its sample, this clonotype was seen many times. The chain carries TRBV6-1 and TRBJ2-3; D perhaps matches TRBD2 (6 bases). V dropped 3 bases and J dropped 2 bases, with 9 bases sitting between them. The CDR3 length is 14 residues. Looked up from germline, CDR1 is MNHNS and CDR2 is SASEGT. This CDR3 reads CASSEEGFTDTQYF. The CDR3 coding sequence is TGTGCCAGCAGTGAGGAGGGATTCACAGATACGCAGTATTTT.

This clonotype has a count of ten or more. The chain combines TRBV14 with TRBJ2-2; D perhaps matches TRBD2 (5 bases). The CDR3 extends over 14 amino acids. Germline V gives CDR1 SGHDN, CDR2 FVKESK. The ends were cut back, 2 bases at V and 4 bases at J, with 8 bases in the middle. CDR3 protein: CASSQSRGTGELFF. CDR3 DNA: TGTGCCAGCAGCCAAAGTCGGGGCACCGGGGAGCTGTTTTTT.

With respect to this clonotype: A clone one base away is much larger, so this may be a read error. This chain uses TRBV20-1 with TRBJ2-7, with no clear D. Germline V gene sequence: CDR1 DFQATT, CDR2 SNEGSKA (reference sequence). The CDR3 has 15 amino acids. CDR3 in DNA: TGCAGTGCTAGAGGAGCCGGACCTTTAAACTACGACCAGTACTTC. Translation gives CSARGAGPLNYDQYF.

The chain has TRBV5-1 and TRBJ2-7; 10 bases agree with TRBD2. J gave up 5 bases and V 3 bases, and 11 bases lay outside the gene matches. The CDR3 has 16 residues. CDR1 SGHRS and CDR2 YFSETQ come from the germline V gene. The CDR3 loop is CASSWGLAGDFHEQYF. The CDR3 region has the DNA TGCGCCAGCAGCTGGGGCCTAGCGGGGGACTTCCACGAGCAGTACTTC.

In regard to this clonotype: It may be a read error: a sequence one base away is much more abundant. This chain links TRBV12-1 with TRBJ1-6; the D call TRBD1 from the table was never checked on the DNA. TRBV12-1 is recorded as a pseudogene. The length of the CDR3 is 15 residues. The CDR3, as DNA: TGTGCCTGCAGCCGGGGGACAGGGGGGAATTCACCCCTCCACTTT. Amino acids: CACSRGTGGNSPLHF.

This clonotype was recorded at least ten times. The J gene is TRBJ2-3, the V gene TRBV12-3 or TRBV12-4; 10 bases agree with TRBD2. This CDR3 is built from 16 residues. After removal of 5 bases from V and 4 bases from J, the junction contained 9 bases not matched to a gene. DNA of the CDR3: TGTGCCAGCAGTACACTACTAGCGGGACGACCAGATACGCAGTATTTT. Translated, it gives CASSTLLAGRPDTQYF.

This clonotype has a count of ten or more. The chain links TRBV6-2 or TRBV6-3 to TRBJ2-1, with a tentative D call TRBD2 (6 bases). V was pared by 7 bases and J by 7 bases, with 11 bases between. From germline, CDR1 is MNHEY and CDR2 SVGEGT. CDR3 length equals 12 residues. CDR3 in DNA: TGTGCCAGCATGCGGGATTTGAATGAGCAGTTCTTC. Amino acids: CASMRDLNEQFF.

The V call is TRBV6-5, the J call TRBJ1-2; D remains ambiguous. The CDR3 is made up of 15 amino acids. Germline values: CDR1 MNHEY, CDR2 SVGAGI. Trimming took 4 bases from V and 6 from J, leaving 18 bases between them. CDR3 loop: CASSSTRTGRNGYTF. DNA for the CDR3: TGTGCCAGCAGTTCAACTAGGACCGGGAGGAATGGCTACACCTTC.

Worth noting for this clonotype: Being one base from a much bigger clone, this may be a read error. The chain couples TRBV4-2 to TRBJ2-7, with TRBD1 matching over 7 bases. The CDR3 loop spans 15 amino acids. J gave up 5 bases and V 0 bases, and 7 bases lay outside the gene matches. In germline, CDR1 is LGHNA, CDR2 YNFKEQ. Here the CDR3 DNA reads TGTGCCAGCAGCCAAGAACAGGGGTCAGCCCACGAGCAGTACTTC. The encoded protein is CASSQEQGSAHEQYF.

Here the CDR3 reads CASGSDTGWAFF. The CDR3 DNA reads as TGTGCTAGTGGTTCCGATACAGGGTGGGCTTTCTTT. This chain connects TRBV12-5 to TRBJ1-1, with D possibly matching TRBD1 (6 bases). Germline V CDR1 and CDR2: LGHNT, FRNRAP. V shed 4 bases and J shed 11 bases, with 14 bases lying between them. This CDR3 spans 12 amino acids.